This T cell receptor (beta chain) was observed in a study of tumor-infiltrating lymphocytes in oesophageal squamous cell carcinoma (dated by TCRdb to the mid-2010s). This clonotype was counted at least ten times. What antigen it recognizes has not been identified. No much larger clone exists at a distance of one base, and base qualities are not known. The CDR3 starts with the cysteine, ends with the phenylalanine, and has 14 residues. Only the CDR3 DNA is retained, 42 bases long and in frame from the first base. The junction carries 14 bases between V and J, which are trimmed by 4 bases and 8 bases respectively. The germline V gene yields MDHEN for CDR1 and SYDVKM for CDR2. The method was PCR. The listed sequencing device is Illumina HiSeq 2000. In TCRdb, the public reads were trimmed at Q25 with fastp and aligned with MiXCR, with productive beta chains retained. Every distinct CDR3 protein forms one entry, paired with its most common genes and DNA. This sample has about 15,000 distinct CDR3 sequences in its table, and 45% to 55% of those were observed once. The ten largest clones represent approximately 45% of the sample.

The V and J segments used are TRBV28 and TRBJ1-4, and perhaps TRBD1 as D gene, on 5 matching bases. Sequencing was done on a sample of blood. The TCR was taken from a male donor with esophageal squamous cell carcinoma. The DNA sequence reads TGTGCCAGCAGTTCCCCGGGGCGTCGGGAAAAACTGTTTTTT. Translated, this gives CASSSPGRREKLFF.